This T cell receptor (beta chain) appears in the sequencing data of a study of tumor-infiltrating lymphocytes in primary liver carcinoma (dated by TCRdb to 2016 to 2017). The study in broad terms: Roughly 5 patients with histopathologically diagnosed primary liver carcinoma underwent surgical resection in China between 2015 and early 2016. A total of approximately 35 specimens from 5 patients, comprising 25 or so tumor regions, 5 adjacent noncancerous liver tissues and 5 peripheral blood samples, were covered by TCRbeta repertoire sequencing. The five patients had tumors staged T1-T3 N0M0, with maximum diameters ranging from about 4.2 to 10 cm. Each sample produced roughly 3.65 to 7.13 million productive TCRbeta reads, and read depth showed no significant difference between tissue types. Of the five patients, three men and two women aged 30 to 69 years, four had hepatocellular carcinoma and one had combined HCC and intrahepatic cholangiocarcinoma. Reproducibility between technical replicate repertoires was high, with correlation coefficients above 0.95 and mean shared-clone rates approximately 0.91. The study combined TCRbeta repertoire sequencing, expression microarrays and whole-exome sequencing across five regions of each liver tumor, with adjacent normal tissue and blood. Results and caveats for the whole study, not just this receptor: With just a few patients in the study, the authors point out that the findings should be validated in a larger study. Bulk unsorted samples precluded comparing CD4+ and CD8+ T cell repertoires. Compared with blood, tumors had a significantly larger share of the repertoire taken up by the top 250 clones (p = 0.039). Repertoire overlap was found to be higher between tumor regions (mean roughly 36%) than between tumor-adjacent (roughly 17%) or tumor-blood (14%) pairs, consistent with antigen-driven expansion. Because sequencing covered only the TCR beta chain and unpaired alpha chains were not captured, true repertoire diversity is likely underestimated.

Starting from around 500 ng total RNA, TCRbeta-specific cDNA was produced by reverse transcription with a constant-region primer and ProtoScript II reverse transcriptase. Three nested multiplex PCR rounds, following a slightly modified ARM-PCR procedure, were used to build the TCRbeta libraries. Multiplex TRBV1-TRBV30 forward primers and a Cbeta reverse primer were used in the first two PCR rounds, each of which was run for around 10 cycles. Sample barcodes and Illumina adapters were added in a final 25-cycle PCR using Deep VentR polymerase. Amplicons of 200-500 bp were gel-purified with a QIAquick gel extraction kit before sequencing. An Illumina HiSeq 2500 was used to sequence the TCRbeta amplicons, generating 250-bp paired-end reads. In the paper's pipeline: Reads were quality-trimmed with Trimmomatic v0.33, and paired reads were merged with FLASH v1.2.11 to recover full CDR3 sequences. V, D and J germline segments were assigned to the rearranged TCRbeta sequences using MiGEC v1.2.1b. VDJtools v1.0.0 computed clonotype statistics and Shannon-Wiener diversity indices. To cut down on sampling bias, every analysis after diversity analysis relied on just the 250 most abundant clonotypes from each sample. TCRdb redid the processing of the public reads, applying fastp at Q25 and MiXCR, and retained in-frame beta chains. Rows are combined by CDR3 protein, so each entry shows the most common genes and DNA. TCRdb, not the original authors, processed these V and J calls. The sample table holds just over 300,000 distinct CDR3 sequences, of which roughly 60% were seen once. About 18% of the sample rests with the top ten.

After removal of 6 bases from V and 2 bases from J, the junction retains 11 bases not matched to a gene. The CDR3 holds 16 amino acids from the cysteine to the phenylalanine. CDR3 DNA only is kept here, 48 bases in frame from base 1. About this clonotype: The clone's antigen remains unknown. No much larger clone is present one base from it, and per-base qualities are unavailable.

Blood RNA was extracted from unsorted whole blood using TRIzol reagent, and germline DNA was obtained with the DNeasy Blood & Tissue kit. At the time of sampling, the patients were treatment-naive and had chronic HBV infection. Before surgery, approximately 3.8 milliliters of peripheral blood were drawn into K2EDTA tubes. The receptor was derived from a woman aged 25 to 39 with primary liver carcinoma and hepatitis B virus infection. The sample comprised peripheral blood. The V gene is TRBV12-3 or TRBV12-4 and the J gene is TRBJ2-3; TRBD2 aligns with 7 central bases. CDR3 sequence: CASSELSGCPTDTQYF. The nucleotides read TGTGCCAGCAGCGAGCTTAGCGGGTGTCCCACAGATACGCAGTATTTT.